These T cell receptor beta chains were read from a single sample in a study of T cells in Graves' hyperthyroidism and ophthalmopathy. MiXCR, applied by TCRdb to the multiplex PCR reads, yields one record per CDR3 protein. The table records about 720,000 distinct CDR3 sequences, over 15% of them present only once. Material for sequencing was blood. These receptors all come from a man aged 18 to 30 with Graves' hyperthyroidism. Both conserved end residues are part of each CDR3. The D gene is left open where the match is weak. Size is omitted from some rows. Given values are once, few, many or a class for expanded clones.

V: TRBV6-5
J: TRBJ2-7
size: few
D: -
CDR3: CASSNSLGGGPSYEQYF
DNA: TGTGCCAGCAGCAACTCGCTGGGCGGGGGCCCTTCCTACGAGCAGTACTTC

V: TRBV9
J: TRBJ2-7
size: many
D: TRBD2
CDR3: CASSVVAGGGYEQYF
DNA: TGTGCCAGCAGCGTAGTGGCGGGAGGAGGATACGAGCAGTACTTC

V: TRBV7-8
J: TRBJ2-5
size: many
D: TRBD2
CDR3: CASSLSTSGKVTQYF
DNA: TGTGCCAGCAGCTTATCTACTAGCGGGAAGGTGACCCAGTACTTC

V: TRBV20-1
J: TRBJ2-7
size: many
D: -
CDR3: CSLVRGGYEQYF
DNA: TGCAGTTTGGTGCGAGGGGGCTACGAGCAGTACTTC

V: TRBV12-3/TRBV12-4
J: TRBJ2-5
size: many
D: -
CDR3: CASSPTQGPPQETQYF
DNA: TGTGCCAGCAGTCCTACGCAGGGTCCCCCACAAGAGACCCAGTACTTC

V: TRBV7-3
J: TRBJ2-5
size: many
D: TRBD2
CDR3: CASSPGLAETQYF
DNA: TGTGCCAGCAGCCCGGGACTAGCGGAAACCCAGTACTTC

V: TRBV4-1
J: TRBJ2-7
size: -
D: TRBD2
CDR3: CASSQGRGSDEQYF
DNA: TGCGCCAGCAGCCAGGGGAGGGGTTCGGACGAGCAGTACTTC

V: TRBV20-1
J: TRBJ1-2
size: many
D: TRBD1
CDR3: CSASTGGLYGYTF
DNA: TGCAGTGCTAGTACAGGGGGCCTCTATGGCTACACCTTC

V: TRBV4-3
J: TRBJ1-1
size: few
D: -
CDR3: CASSQERPLNTEAFF
DNA: TGCGCCAGCAGCCAAGAACGGCCCTTGAACACTGAAGCTTTCTTT

V: TRBV28
J: TRBJ2-1
size: few
D: TRBD2
CDR3: CASSLRFGLAGAYNEQFF
DNA: TGTGCCAGCAGTTTAAGATTCGGACTAGCGGGAGCCTACAATGAGCAGTTCTTC

V: TRBV27
J: TRBJ2-3
size: many
D: -
CDR3: CASSRSGRLADTQYF
DNA: TGTGCCAGCAGCCGCTCTGGGAGGTTAGCAGATACGCAGTATTTT

V: TRBV24-1
J: TRBJ2-1
size: many
D: TRBD2
CDR3: CATSVPSGRANNEQFF
DNA: TGTGCCACCAGTGTCCCTAGCGGGAGGGCCAACAATGAGCAGTTCTTC

V: TRBV7-2
J: TRBJ2-3
size: few
D: TRBD1
CDR3: CATTTGGKDTQYF
DNA: TGTGCTACCACAACAGGGGGGAAAGATACGCAGTATTTT